This TCR beta chain originates from a study of vaccination effects on CD4 cells after COVID-19. Study summary: Researchers obtained post-vaccine samples at a median of 72 days past the second dose. Points from the study as a whole: Clones of infection and vaccine origin contracted markedly late after vaccination. Cross-reactivity toward common cold coronaviruses was confined to only 1 of 255 vaccine-induced clones in healthy vaccinees.

The germline CDR1 and CDR2 sequences are SGHRS and YFSETQ. The CDR3 extends over 14 amino acids. V lost 4 bases and J lost 5; bases outside the gene matches: 8. A word on this clone: Its antigen is unidentified.

Sequencing was preceded by expansion of antigen-specific CD4+ T cells with viral peptide pools in the ViraFEST assay. Culture proceeded for approximately 10 days, and CD4+ T cells were then isolated. All participants had two doses of either the BNT162b2 or mRNA-1273 vaccine. Half-medium exchanges with IL-2 medium took place on days 3 and 7. The data were produced by immunoSEQ multiplex PCR, yet TCRdb's version contains in-frame clones alone and is incomplete. The sample consists of 20,000 to 25,000 clones, less than 75% of them appearing once. Sequencing was performed on CD4+ T cells from PBMCs cultured with SARS-CoV-2 spike peptides, taken after COVID-19 vaccination. This sequence was found in a human donor who received a COVID-19 vaccine. This rearrangement joins TRBV5-1 to TRBJ1-1, with 7 bases identical to TRBD1. This CDR3 is CASSKTGVRTEAFF. In nucleotides, the CDR3 is TGCGCCAGCAGCAAAACAGGGGTTCGTACTGAAGCTTTCTTT.